This TCR beta chain was captured in a study of T cell repertoires in cytomegalovirus infection. About this clonotype itself: No antigen is known for it.

The ends were cut back, 5 bases at V and 10 bases at J, with 21 bases in the middle. The CDR3 covers 15 residues. Each CDR3 protein is one row after TCRdb ran MiXCR on the reads. The repertoire holds about 740,000 distinct CDR3 sequences, with 30% to 40% as singletons. Sequenced material: cultured PBMCs, taken from culture after CMV antigen stimulation. This rearrangement joins TRBV12-3 or TRBV12-4 to TRBJ2-1; TRBD2 might be the D (5 bases). The clonotype was recovered from a human donor in good health (CMV status not recorded). Some clones in this sample may be carry-over from other donors' samples. CDR3 DNA: TGTGCCAGCAGTCCCCTGGCGGGTATAATGAAGGAGCAGTTCTTC. Translating it yields CASSPLAGIMKEQFF.